This is a list of T cell receptor beta chains from one sample in a study of cytomegalovirus exposure and HLA in healthy donors. TCRdb's table, derived via immunoSEQ multiplex PCR, lists solely in-frame clones and lacks some. This table has 100,000 to 150,000 clones, roughly 87% appearing once. Specimen: PBMCs. The source of these receptors is a woman younger than 35 in good health and CMV-seronegative. The conserved cysteine and the conserved F or W are not part of the CDR3 here. Fields, in order: V gene, J gene, CDR3 protein.

v_call: TRBV27; j_call: TRBJ2-6; cdr3_aa: ASSRMRTAGANVLT
v_call: TRBV30; j_call: TRBJ2-5; cdr3_aa: AWSLQETQY
v_call: TRBV30; j_call: TRBJ1-6; cdr3_aa: AWSFSILSPSSYNSPLH
v_call: TRBV5-1; j_call: TRBJ2-3; cdr3_aa: ASSDLSGGVTDTQY
v_call: TRBV15; j_call: TRBJ1-3; cdr3_aa: ATSLADRGGDTIY
v_call: TRBV27; j_call: TRBJ2-3; cdr3_aa: ASSRQQGTDTQY
v_call: TRBV7-9; j_call: TRBJ2-2; cdr3_aa: ASSSSSGVNTGELF
v_call: TRBV6-6; j_call: TRBJ1-1; cdr3_aa: ASNRGANTEAF
v_call: TRBV19; j_call: TRBJ2-5; cdr3_aa: ASSMASGLAQETQY
v_call: TRBV7-9; j_call: TRBJ2-5; cdr3_aa: ASSRLGTNQETQY
v_call: TRBV6-1; j_call: TRBJ1-5; cdr3_aa: ASSGDRGPQPQH
v_call: TRBV19; j_call: TRBJ1-1; cdr3_aa: ASSIGGQGGWNTEAF
v_call: TRBV30; j_call: TRBJ1-5; cdr3_aa: AWGERERTPQH
v_call: TRBV6-1; j_call: TRBJ2-3; cdr3_aa: ASSEQGGYTDTQY
v_call: TRBV5-1; j_call: TRBJ2-1; cdr3_aa: ASSFISGSSYNEQF
v_call: TRBV13; j_call: TRBJ2-1; cdr3_aa: ASSSPGHRHEQF
v_call: TRBV10-3; j_call: TRBJ1-2; cdr3_aa: AISPRAPPEGSGYT
v_call: TRBV11-2; j_call: TRBJ1-3; cdr3_aa: ASSQWTGHNTIY
v_call: TRBV4-3; j_call: TRBJ2-2; cdr3_aa: ASSQEPFLAGGVGELF
v_call: TRBV29-1; j_call: TRBJ1-5; cdr3_aa: SVEEAGGGGQPQH
v_call: TRBV10-3; j_call: TRBJ2-5; cdr3_aa: AIRDAGETQY
v_call: TRBV27; j_call: TRBJ2-7; cdr3_aa: ASSPGDRSSYEQY
v_call: TRBV7-9; j_call: TRBJ1-1; cdr3_aa: ASSSLTGNTEAF
v_call: TRBV5-5; j_call: TRBJ1-2; cdr3_aa: ASSLEGQSVGYT
v_call: TRBV5-6; j_call: TRBJ1-2; cdr3_aa: ASSPTGQGRGYT
v_call: TRBV7-7; j_call: TRBJ2-2; cdr3_aa: ASRRQVATGELF
v_call: TRBV13; j_call: TRBJ2-3; cdr3_aa: ASSFLGGQQTQY
v_call: TRBV9; j_call: TRBJ2-1; cdr3_aa: ASSVNFYSDREF
v_call: TRBV13; j_call: TRBJ1-3; cdr3_aa: ASSLVGAGNTIY
v_call: TRBV29-1; j_call: TRBJ1-1; cdr3_aa: SVETGLQVAF
v_call: TRBV4-2; j_call: TRBJ1-2; cdr3_aa: ASSHQGMAYGYT
v_call: TRBV2; j_call: TRBJ1-5; cdr3_aa: ASSFQQGYQPQH
v_call: TRBV6-1; j_call: TRBJ2-2; cdr3_aa: ASGSLADTGELF
v_call: TRBV29-1; j_call: TRBJ2-6; cdr3_aa: SVETRDRGSGANVLT
v_call: TRBV19; j_call: TRBJ1-6; cdr3_aa: ASSIFLDKDSPLH
v_call: TRBV25-1; j_call: TRBJ1-2; cdr3_aa: ASSESGPGYT
v_call: TRBV7-9; j_call: TRBJ1-4; cdr3_aa: ASSLGQDATNEKLF
v_call: TRBV6-5; j_call: TRBJ2-1; cdr3_aa: ASSLGNLYTEQF
v_call: TRBV6-5; j_call: TRBJ1-1; cdr3_aa: ASSPRTGQSTEAF
v_call: TRBV30; j_call: TRBJ1-6; cdr3_aa: AWGTGDNSPLH
v_call: TRBV30; j_call: TRBJ1-3; cdr3_aa: AWSSGEGNTIY
v_call: TRBV28; j_call: TRBJ1-4; cdr3_aa: ASSLKPINEKLF
v_call: TRBV7-9; j_call: TRBJ2-3; cdr3_aa: ASPLSSTDTQY
v_call: TRBV30; j_call: TRBJ2-2; cdr3_aa: AWGGWNGELF
v_call: TRBV7-2; j_call: TRBJ1-2; cdr3_aa: ASSFGPTETYGYT
v_call: TRBV2; j_call: TRBJ2-6; cdr3_aa: ASSEGGGGANVLT
v_call: TRBV5-6; j_call: TRBJ2-7; cdr3_aa: ASSLLGNRSPLNEQY
v_call: TRBV7-2; j_call: TRBJ1-1; cdr3_aa: ASSLLPTGETEAF
v_call: TRBV4-1; j_call: TRBJ1-5; cdr3_aa: ASSQDPGGGLGQPQH
v_call: TRBV5-1; j_call: TRBJ2-2; cdr3_aa: ASSWDRDRAYGELF
v_call: TRBV7-8; j_call: TRBJ2-1; cdr3_aa: ASSSGLAKVNEQF